This section outlines one T cell receptor (beta chain) sequence together with its context. Its specificity is unknown. The trim removed 4 bases at V and 4 bases at J, leaving 6 bases unmatched. The CDR3 has 14 amino acids. The germline V gene encodes CDR1 SGHDT and CDR2 YYEEEE. Survey-level resolution applied to immunoSEQ assay v3.0. Sequencing used immunoSEQ multiplex PCR; TCRdb keeps in-frame clones, though not all of them. The sample lists about 30,000 clones, over 90% seen once, with around 6.4% in the top ten. These data come from a study of long-term antiretroviral therapy in people with HIV. Participants who had HIV were, without exception, treated in the United States. General study results and limits: ART preceded a rise in diversity that nonetheless stayed lower than in transplant donor controls.

The input for sequencing was unsorted PBMCs, taken about 6.7 years after starting antiretroviral therapy. The chain joins TRBV5-6 to TRBJ1-2, with 8 positions matching TRBD1. The clonotype was recovered from a middle-aged woman with HIV. This CDR3 reads CASSLRTGGYGYTF. The DNA of the CDR3 is TGTGCCAGCAGCCTGAGAACAGGGGGCTATGGCTACACCTTC.